The source of this T cell receptor beta chain is a study of blood T cell repertoires in COVID-19 (dated by TCRdb to the early 2020s). Regarding the complete study: Collaborator samples came from the United States, Italy and Spain and covered acute and convalescent phases of COVID-19. The prospective study material was composed of cDNA or gDNA derived from T cells, B-cell-depleted T cells, or PBMCs. Deeply sampled blood TCRbeta repertoires from subjects exposed to, actively infected with, or recovered from COVID-19 were included in the dataset. The repertoires were released in a freely available public database intended as a resource for research on the immune response to SARS-CoV-2. Samples came from the ongoing ImmuneRACE study (first 160 participants) plus 1,254 subjects from 6 global collaborators. The sample metadata nearly always contained a de-identified subject ID, COVID-19 status, age in years and sex. HLA class I and class II types, where available, came from metadata supplied by the sample provider rather than from assay-based typing.

The research as a whole found: Clinical and demographic metadata were provided uncurated, with the amount varying by source and participant.

V and J lose 4 bases and 0 bases, and a span of 12 bases separates them. CDR1 SGHTA and CDR2 FQGNSA were looked up in the germline V gene. The CDR3 starts with the cysteine, ends with the phenylalanine, and has 15 residues. CDR3 DNA is the only sequence kept; it has 45 bases, read in frame from the first base. The immunoSEQ Assay, a bias-controlled multiplex PCR, was used to amplify TCRbeta CDR3 regions from genomic DNA. The paper's data handling went like this. The number of nucleated cells in each sample was estimated by amplification of reference gene primers within the assay. To quantify the absolute abundance of each unique TCRbeta CDR3 rearrangement, sequence reads were collapsed and filtered. For each sample, productive Simpson clonality was calculated as the square root of Simpson's diversity index across productive rearrangements. TCRdb re-hosts the immuneACCESS table, in-frame sequences only. Its copies lack some clones; in the studies checked, an unresolved V gene accounts for under half of them, and the cause for the rest is not known. V and J calls and clone size are copied from that table; D and trimming were computed from the DNA. A total of hundreds of thousands of clones appear in this sample, 75% to 90% of them only once. Roughly a tenth of the sample is held by the ten biggest clonotypes.

Notes on this clone: No cognate antigen has been identified for it. Within one base of it there is no much larger clone, and no base qualities were kept.

Participants in the prospective study were aged about 18 to 95 years, lived in under 30 United States geographic areas, and enrolled through a virtual design. In the prospective study, cohorts were assigned on the basis of participant-reported clinical history obtained from a screening survey and a study questionnaire. ImmuneRACE Cohort 3 recovered participants were defined by two consecutive negative NP/OP PCR tests, healthcare professional clearance, or symptom resolution. Mobile phlebotomists in the prospective study collected whole blood, serum and a nasopharyngeal or oropharyngeal swab from every participant. Prospective study participants could optionally give additional blood draws and questionnaires over an approximately 2-month period. Blood samples from the prospective study were shipped frozen or at room temperature prior to DNA extraction.

The source material was PBMCs or T cells enriched from blood (not recorded which). The rearranged segments are TRBV7-2 and TRBJ1-1, and perhaps TRBD1 as D gene, on 6 matching bases. This sequence was found in a woman between 40 and 50 years old who had recovered from COVID-19. The nucleotide sequence is TGTGCCAGCAGCTCCCTAGGGGGGGTGAACACTGAAGCTTTCTTT. Its translation is CASSSLGGVNTEAFF.